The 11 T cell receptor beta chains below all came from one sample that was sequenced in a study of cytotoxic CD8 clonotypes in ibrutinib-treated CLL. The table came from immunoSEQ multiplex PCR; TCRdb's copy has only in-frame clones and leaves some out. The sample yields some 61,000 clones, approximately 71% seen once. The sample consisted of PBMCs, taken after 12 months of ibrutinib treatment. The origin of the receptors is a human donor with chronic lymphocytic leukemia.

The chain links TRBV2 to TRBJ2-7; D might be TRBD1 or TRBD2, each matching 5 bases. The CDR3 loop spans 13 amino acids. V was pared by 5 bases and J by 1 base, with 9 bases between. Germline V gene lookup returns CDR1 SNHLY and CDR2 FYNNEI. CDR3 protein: CASSRDGSYEQYF. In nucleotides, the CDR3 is TGTGCCAGCAGTAGGGACGGATCCTACGAGCAGTACTTC.

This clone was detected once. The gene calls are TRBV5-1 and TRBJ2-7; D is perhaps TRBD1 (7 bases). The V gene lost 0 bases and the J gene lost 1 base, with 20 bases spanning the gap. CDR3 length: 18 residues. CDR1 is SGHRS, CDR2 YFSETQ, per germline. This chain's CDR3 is CASSLGPGWPGGSYEQYF. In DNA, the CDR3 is TGCGCCAGCAGCTTGGGCCCTGGTTGGCCAGGGGGGTCCTACGAGCAGTACTTC.

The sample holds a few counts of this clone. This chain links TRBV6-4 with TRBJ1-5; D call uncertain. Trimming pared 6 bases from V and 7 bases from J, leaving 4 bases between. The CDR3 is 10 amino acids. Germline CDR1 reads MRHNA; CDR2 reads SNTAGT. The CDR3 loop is CASRGQPQHF. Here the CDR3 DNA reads TGTGCCAGCAGGGGCCAGCCCCAGCATTTT.

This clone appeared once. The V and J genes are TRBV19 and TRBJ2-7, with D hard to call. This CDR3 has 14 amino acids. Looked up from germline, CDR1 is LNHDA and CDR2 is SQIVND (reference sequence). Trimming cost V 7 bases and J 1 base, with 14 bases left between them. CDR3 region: CASTTYLYSYEQYF. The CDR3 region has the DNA TGTGCCAGTACGACTTACCTATATTCCTACGAGCAGTACTTC.

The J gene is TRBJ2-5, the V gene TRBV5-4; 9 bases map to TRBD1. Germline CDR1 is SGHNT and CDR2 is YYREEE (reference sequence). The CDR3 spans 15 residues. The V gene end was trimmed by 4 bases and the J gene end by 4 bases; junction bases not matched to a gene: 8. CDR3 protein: CASSPGQGGRETQYF. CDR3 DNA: TGTGCCAGCAGCCCGGGACAGGGTGGAAGAGAGACCCAGTACTTC.

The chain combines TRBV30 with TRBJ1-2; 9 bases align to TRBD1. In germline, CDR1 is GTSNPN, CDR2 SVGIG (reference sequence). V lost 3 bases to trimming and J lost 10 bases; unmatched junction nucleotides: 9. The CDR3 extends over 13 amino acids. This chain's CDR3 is CAWRDPGQGTYTF. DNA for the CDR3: TGTGCCTGGAGAGATCCGGGACAGGGTACCTACACCTTC.

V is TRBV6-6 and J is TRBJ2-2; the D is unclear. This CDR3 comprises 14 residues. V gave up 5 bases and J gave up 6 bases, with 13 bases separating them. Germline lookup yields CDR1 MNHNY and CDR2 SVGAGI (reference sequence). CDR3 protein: CASSTAAGPGELFF. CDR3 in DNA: TGTGCCAGCAGTACTGCCGCTGGACCCGGGGAGCTGTTTTTT.

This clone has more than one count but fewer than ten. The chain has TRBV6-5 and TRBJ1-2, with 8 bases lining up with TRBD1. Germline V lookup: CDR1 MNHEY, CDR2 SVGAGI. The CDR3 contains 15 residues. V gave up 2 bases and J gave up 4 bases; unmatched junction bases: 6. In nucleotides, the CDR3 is TGTGCCAGCAGTTACCGGCAGGGGGCCAGCTATGGCTACACCTTC. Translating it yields CASSYRQGASYGYTF.

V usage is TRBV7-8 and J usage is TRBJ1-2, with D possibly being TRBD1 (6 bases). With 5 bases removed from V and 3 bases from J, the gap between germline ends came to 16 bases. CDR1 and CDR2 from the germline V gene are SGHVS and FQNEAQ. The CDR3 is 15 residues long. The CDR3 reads CASSPNRDIHYGYTF. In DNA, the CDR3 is TGTGCCAGCAGCCCGAACAGGGACATACACTATGGCTACACCTTC.

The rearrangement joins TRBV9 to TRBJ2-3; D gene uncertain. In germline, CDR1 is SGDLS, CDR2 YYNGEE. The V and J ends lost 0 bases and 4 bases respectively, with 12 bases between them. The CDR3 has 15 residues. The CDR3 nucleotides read TGTGCCAGCAGCGTAGGGGCCTCTACCTCAGATACGCAGTATTTT. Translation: CASSVGASTSDTQYF. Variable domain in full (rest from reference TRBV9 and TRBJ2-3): DSGVTQTPKHLITATGQRVTLRCSPRSGDLSVYWYQQSLDQGLQFLIQYYNGEERAKGNILERFSAQQFPDLHSELNLSSLELGDSALYFCASSVGASTSDTQYFGPGTRLTVL.

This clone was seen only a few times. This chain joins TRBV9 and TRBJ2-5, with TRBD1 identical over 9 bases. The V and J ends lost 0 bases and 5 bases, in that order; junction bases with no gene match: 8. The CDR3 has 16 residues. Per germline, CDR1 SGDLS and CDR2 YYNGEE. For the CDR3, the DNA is TGTGCCAGCAGCGTAGGAGGGACAGGGTTAGGGGAGACCCAGTACTTC. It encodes CASSVGGTGLGETQYF. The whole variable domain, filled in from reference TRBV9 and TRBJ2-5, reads DSGVTQTPKHLITATGQRVTLRCSPRSGDLSVYWYQQSLDQGLQFLIQYYNGEERAKGNILERFSAQQFPDLHSELNLSSLELGDSALYFCASSVGGTGLGETQYFGPGTRLLVL.